This TCR delta chain was identified during a study of delta chains in infants with herpesvirus infections (dated by TCRdb to the early 2020s). At the level of the whole study: From birth, the study prospectively followed a Ugandan infant birth cohort to characterize gammadelta T cell responses to primary cytomegalovirus (CMV) infection. In infants who were infected with CMV after birth, the study searched for a public fetal Vdelta1/Vgamma8 gammadelta TCR clonotype. gammadelta TCRs were sequenced from PBMC obtained from about 19 CMV-infected infants (one congenitally infected) and 7 or 8 CMV-uninfected infants for whom sufficient sample was available. Previously published Belgian fetal and cord blood gammadelta TCR data were added only for comparison and were not generated in this cohort. By approximate age, the infant blood samples fell into groups of 1.5, 4, 8 and 12 months.

In this sample, this clone turned up a few times. Its antigen specificity is not known. It has no much larger one-base neighbor in the sample; base qualities were not kept. Pregnant women getting prenatal care were recruited in Kampala, Uganda, and their infants were enrolled; maternal HIV status had to be documented. Home visits to families took place weekly, and collection of infant clinical information, oral swabs and peripheral blood began at 6 weeks of age and was repeated every 4 months after that. Blood was collected in heparin tubes, and PBMC were isolated by Ficoll-Paque density gradient centrifugation and cryopreserved. The library was obtained by RT-PCR. To generate TCR cDNA, PBMC RNA underwent reverse transcription with SuperScript II using gamma-chain- and delta-chain-specific primers. The cDNA was purified with AMPure XP beads, then amplified and indexed with Illumina adapters using the Nextera XT Index Kit. Sequencing of the gammadelta TCR libraries was done on an Illumina MiSeq using a V2 300-cycle kit. The study's processing was this. Using MiXCR v2.1.12, CDR3 sequences were assembled, and reads were mapped onto D, J and V genes obtained from GenBank. VDJtools v1.2.1 was used to carry out repertoire analyses of the CDR3 clonotypes. TCRdb reanalyzed the public reads with the CATT caller, and identical DNA sequences were merged afterwards. In this record, the V and J calls reflect TCRdb's handling and not the investigators' own analysis. The sample table shows several thousand delta-chain clones, and around a third are seen once. Together, the top ten hold 7% to 9% of the sample.

Broader findings and caveats from the paper: In CMV-uninfected infants, the public clonotype might still exist at levels below the detection limit. Detection of the public clonotype was limited to the first time point after infection, and the public clonotype was not found in uninfected infants or in infants infected after 120 days. Within Vdelta1 cells, the frequency of the public clonotype appeared to be inversely correlated with age at infection and to decay rapidly, seemingly not persisting past roughly two months. The authors noted a small sample size and no race- or environment-matched controls, since nearly all Ugandans acquire CMV before adulthood. Of around 19 CMV-infected infants, several carried the public Vdelta1 clonotype: three infants infected postnatally before 120 days of age and the congenitally infected infant.

CDR3 length: 22 amino acids, cysteine to phenylalanine. Only CDR3 DNA remains: 66 bases, in frame from the first base. The CDR1 and CDR2 encoded by the germline V gene (reference sequence) are TVYSNPD and GDNSRS. Trimming leaves V shorter by 4 bases and J shorter by 0 bases, with the junction holding 29 bases beyond the gene matches. Here the sequenced sample was peripheral blood, taken at time point 3 of longitudinal follow-up. The clonotype originates from a human donor who was a Ugandan infant, either HIV-exposed or HIV-unexposed (not recorded which). The chain couples TRDV3 to TRDJ1; 10 central nucleotides agree with TRDD3. This receptor has the CDR3 CASDFLGGYWGMRRGYTDKLIF. The bases read TGTGCCTCCGACTTCCTGGGGGGTTACTGGGGGATGAGGCGAGGGTACACCGATAAACTCATCTTT.